The sample holds one count of the clone carrying this T cell receptor (beta chain). Clones were sequenced by immunoSEQ multiplex PCR, and TCRdb holds only the in-frame ones, with some missing. The sample holds approximately 1.1 million clones, roughly 74% seen once. This sample was taken from a study of shared clonotypes between healthy human individuals. Germline V gene data show CDR1 as SEHNR and CDR2 as FQNEAQ (reference sequence). This CDR3 region has 13 residues. Deletions cut 4 bases from V and 2 bases from J, with 6 bases between. The genes are TRBV7-9 and TRBJ1-5, with D unclear. This sequence originates from a man younger than 30 in good health. Some clones in this sample may be carry-over from other donors' samples. The sample consisted of memory CD4+ T cells from PBMCs. Documented subset: CD45RA-negative fraction. CDR3 bases: TGTGCCAGCAGCTCCAACGGCAATCAGCCCCAGCATTTT. Encoded protein: CASSSNGNQPQHF.